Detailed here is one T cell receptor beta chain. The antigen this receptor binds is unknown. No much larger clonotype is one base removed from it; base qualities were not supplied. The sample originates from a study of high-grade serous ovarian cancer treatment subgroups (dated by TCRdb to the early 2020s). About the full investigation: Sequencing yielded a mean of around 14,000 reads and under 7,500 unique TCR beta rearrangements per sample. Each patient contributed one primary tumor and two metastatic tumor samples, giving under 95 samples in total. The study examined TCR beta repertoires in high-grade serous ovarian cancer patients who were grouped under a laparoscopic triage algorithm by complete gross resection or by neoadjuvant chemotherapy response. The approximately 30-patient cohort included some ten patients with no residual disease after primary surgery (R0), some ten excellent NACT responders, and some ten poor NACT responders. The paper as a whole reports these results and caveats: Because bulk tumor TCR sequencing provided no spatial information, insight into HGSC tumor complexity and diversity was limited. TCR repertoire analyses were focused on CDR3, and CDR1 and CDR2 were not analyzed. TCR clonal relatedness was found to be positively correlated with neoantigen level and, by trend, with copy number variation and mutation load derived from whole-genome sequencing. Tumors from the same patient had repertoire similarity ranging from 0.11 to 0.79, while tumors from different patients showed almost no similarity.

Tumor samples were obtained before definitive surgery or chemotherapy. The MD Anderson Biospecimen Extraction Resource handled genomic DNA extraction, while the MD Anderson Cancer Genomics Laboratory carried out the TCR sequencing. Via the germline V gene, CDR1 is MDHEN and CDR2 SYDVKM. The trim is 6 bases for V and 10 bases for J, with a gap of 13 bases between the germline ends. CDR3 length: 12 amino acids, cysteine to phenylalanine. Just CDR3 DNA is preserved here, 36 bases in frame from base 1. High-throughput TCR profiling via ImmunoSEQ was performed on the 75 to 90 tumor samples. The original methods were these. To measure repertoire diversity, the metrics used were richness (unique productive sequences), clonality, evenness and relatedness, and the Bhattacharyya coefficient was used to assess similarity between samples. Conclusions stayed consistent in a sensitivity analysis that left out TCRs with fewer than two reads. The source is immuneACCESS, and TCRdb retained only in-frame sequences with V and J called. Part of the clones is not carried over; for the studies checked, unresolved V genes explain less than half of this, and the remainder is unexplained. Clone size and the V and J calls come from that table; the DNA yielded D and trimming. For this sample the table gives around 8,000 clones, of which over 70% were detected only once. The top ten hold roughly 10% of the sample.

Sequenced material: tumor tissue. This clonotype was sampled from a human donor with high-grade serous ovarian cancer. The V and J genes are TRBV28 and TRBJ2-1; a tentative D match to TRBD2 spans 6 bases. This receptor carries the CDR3 CASSRRVGEQFF. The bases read TGTGCCAGCAGCCGGAGGGTAGGAGAGCAGTTCTTC.